This T cell receptor beta chain is drawn from a study of beta chain features in type 1 diabetes. Study-level results: There was a moderate but significant shortening of TCRB CDR3s in all four CD4+ subsets of Type 1 diabetes patients.

Isolation of CD4+ naive, central memory, regulatory and stem cell-like memory cells was achieved by sorting via CD45RO/CCR7/CD25/CD127/CD95/CD27. This clone occurred a few times. Its antigen is unknown. All of the isolated RNA was reverse transcribed, so expressed TCRB transcripts were sequenced. Clones were read by immunoSEQ multiplex PCR, and TCRdb kept only the in-frame ones, dropping some. The table includes roughly 700,000 clones, about an eighth detected once. The CDR3 runs to 19 residues. Trimming at V came to 5 bases and at J to 4 bases, leaving 20 bases not matched to a gene. Germline lookup yields CDR1 LNHNV and CDR2 YYDKDF (reference sequence).

The sequenced sample consisted of naive CD4+ T cells from blood. V is TRBV15 and J is TRBJ2-1; 7 bases align to TRBD1. This receptor was identified in a man aged 18 to 29 with type 1 diabetes. The CDR3 sequence: CATSSERQGTPPFYNEQFF. CDR3 DNA: TGTGCCACCAGCTCCGAGAGACAGGGTACCCCCCCTTTTTACAATGAGCAGTTCTTC. Together with reference TRBV15 and TRBJ2-1, the CDR3 gives the full variable domain: DAMVIQNPRYQVTQFGKPVTLSCSQTLNHNVMYWYQQKSSQAPKLLFHYYDKDFNNEADTPDNFQSRRPNTSFCFLDIRSPGLGDTAMYLCATSSERQGTPPFYNEQFFGPGTRLTVL.